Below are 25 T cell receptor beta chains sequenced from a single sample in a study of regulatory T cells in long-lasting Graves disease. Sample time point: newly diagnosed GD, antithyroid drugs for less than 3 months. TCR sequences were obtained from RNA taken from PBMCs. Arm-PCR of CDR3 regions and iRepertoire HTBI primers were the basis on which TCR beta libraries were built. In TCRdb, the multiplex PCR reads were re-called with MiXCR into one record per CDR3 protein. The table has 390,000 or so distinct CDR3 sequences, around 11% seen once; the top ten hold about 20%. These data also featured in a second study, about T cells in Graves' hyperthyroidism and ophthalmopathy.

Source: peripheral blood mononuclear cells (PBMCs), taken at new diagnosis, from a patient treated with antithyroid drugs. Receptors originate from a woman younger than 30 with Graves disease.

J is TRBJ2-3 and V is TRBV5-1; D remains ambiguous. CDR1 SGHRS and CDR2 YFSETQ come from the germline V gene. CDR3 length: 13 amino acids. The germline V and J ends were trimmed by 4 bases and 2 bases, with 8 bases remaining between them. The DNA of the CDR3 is TGCGCCAGCAGCACCACGGCCACAGATACGCAGTATTTT. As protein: CASSTTATDTQYF.

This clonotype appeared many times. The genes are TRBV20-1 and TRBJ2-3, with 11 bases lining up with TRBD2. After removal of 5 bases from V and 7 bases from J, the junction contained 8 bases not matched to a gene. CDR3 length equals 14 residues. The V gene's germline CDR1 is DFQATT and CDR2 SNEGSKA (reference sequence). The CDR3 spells CSASSGLAGNTQYF. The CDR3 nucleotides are TGCAGTGCTTCGAGCGGACTAGCGGGCAATACGCAGTATTTT.

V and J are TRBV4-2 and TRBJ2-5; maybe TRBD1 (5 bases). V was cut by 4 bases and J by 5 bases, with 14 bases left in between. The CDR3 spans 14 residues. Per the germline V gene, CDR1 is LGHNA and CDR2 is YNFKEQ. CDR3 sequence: CASSPDSLGETQYF. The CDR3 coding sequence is TGTGCCAGCAGCCCCGACAGTCTCGGGGAGACCCAGTACTTC.

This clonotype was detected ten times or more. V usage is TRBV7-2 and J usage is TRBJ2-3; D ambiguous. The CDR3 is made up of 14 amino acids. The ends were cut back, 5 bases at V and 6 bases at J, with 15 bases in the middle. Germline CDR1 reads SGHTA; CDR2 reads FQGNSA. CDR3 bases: TGTGCCAGCAGCAAAGGATCTGTTCTTGATACGCAGTATTTT. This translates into CASSKGSVLDTQYF.

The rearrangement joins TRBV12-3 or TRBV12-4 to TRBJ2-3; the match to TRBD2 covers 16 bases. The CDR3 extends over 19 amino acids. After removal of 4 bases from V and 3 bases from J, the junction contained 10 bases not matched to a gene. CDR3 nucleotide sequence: TGTGCCAGCAGTTCCCGCGGGACTAGCGGGAGGGCCGGTACAGATACGCAGTATTTT. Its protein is CASSSRGTSGRAGTDTQYF.

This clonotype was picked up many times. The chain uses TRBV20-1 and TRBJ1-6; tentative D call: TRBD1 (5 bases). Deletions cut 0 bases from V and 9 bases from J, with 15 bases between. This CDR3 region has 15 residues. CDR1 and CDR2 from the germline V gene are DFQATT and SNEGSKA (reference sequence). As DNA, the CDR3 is TGCAGTGCTAGAGACCCGACAGTCGGTATTTCACCCCTCCACTTT. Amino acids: CSARDPTVGISPLHF.

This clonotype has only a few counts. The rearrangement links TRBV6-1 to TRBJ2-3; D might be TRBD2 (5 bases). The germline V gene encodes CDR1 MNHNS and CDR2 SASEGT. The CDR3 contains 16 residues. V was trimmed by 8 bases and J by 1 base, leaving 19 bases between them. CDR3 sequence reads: CASRYTRRSGTDTQYF. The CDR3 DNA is TGTGCCAGCCGATATACTAGGCGGTCTGGCACAGATACGCAGTATTTT.

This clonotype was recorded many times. For the CDR3, the DNA is TGTGCCAGCAGCCCCGGGGCCCTTCCCTACAATGAGCAGTTCTTC. Protein: CASSPGALPYNEQFF. The V and J genes are TRBV7-9 and TRBJ2-1; either TRBD1 or TRBD2 may fit D (5 bases each). V shed 5 bases and J shed 2 bases, with 13 bases lying between them. CDR3 length: 15 amino acids. CDR1 is SEHNR, CDR2 FQNEAQ, per germline (reference sequence).

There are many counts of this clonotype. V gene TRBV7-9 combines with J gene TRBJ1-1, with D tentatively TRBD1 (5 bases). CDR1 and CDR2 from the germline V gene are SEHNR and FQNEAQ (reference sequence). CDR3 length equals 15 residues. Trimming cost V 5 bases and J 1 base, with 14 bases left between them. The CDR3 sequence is CASSAGQGWNTEAFF. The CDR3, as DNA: TGTGCCAGCAGCGCCGGCCAGGGATGGAACACTGAAGCTTTCTTT.

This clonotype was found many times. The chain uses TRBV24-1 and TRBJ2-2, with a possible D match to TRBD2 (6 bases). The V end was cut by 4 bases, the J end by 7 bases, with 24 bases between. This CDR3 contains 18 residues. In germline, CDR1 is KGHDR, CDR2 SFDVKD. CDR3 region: CATSEVYYSGLADGELFF. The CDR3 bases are TGTGCCACCAGTGAAGTTTATTATAGCGGTTTGGCGGACGGGGAGCTGTTTTTT.

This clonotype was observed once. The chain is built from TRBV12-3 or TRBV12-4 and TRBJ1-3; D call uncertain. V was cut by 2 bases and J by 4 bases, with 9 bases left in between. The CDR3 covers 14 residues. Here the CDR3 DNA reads TGTGCCAGCAGTTTACGAACGAAGGGAAACACCATATATTTT. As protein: CASSLRTKGNTIYF.

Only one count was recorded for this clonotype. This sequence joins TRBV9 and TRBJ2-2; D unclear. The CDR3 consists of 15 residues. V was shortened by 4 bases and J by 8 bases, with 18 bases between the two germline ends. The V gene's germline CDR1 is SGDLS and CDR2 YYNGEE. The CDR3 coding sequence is TGTGCCAGCAGCCTTCGTCAGTGGCCCGGGGGGGAGCTGTTTTTT. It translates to CASSLRQWPGGELFF.

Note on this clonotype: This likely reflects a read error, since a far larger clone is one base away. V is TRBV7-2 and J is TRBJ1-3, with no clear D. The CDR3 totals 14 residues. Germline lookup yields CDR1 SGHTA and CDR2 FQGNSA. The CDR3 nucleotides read TGTGCCAGCAGCTCCGCCAACTCTGGAGACACCATATATTTT. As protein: CASSSANSGDTIYF.

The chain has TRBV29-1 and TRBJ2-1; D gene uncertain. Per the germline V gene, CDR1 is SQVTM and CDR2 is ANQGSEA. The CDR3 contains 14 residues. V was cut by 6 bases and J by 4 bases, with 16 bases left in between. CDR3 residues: CSVGRRTAYNEQFF. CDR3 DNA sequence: TGCAGCGTCGGTCGGCGGACGGCTTACAATGAGCAGTTCTTC.

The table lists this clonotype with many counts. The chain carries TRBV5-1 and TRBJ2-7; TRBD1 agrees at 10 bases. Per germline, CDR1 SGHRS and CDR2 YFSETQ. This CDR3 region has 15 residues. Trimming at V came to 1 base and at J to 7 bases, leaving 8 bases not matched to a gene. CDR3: CASSLSRDRGGEQYF. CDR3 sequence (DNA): TGCGCCAGCAGCTTGTCAAGGGACAGGGGTGGTGAGCAGTACTTC.

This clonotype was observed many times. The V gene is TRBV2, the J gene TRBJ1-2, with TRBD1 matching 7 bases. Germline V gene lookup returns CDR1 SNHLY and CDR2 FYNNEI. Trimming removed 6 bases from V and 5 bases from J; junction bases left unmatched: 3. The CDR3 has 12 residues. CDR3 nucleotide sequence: TGTGCCAGCAGCCCGACAGGGTATGGCTACACCTTC. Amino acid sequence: CASSPTGYGYTF. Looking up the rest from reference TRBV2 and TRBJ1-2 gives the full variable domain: EPEVTQTPSHQVTQMGQEVILRCVPISNHLYFYWYRQILGQKVEFLVSFYNNEISEKSEIFDDQFSVERPDGSNFTLKIRSTKLEDSAMYFCASSPTGYGYTFGSGTRLTVV.

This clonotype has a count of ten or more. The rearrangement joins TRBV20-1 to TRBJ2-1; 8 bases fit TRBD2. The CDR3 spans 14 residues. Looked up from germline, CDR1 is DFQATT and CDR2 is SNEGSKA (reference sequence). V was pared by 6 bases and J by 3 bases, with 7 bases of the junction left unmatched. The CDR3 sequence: CSAIAGTVYNEQFF. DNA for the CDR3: TGCAGTGCGATAGCGGGAACCGTCTACAATGAGCAGTTCTTC.

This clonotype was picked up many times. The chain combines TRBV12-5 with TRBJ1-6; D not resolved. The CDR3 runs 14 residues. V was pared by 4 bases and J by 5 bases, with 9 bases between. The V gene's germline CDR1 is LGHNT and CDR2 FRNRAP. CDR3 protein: CASGSRQDNSPLHF. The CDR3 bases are TGTGCTAGTGGTTCCCGCCAGGATAATTCACCCCTCCACTTT.

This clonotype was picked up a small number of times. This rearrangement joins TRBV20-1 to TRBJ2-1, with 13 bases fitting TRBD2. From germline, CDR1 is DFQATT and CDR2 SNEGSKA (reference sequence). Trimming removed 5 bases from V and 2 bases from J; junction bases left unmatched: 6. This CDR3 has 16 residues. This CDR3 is CSARLAGGQTYNEQFF. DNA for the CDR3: TGCAGTGCTCGACTAGCGGGGGGTCAGACCTACAATGAGCAGTTCTTC.

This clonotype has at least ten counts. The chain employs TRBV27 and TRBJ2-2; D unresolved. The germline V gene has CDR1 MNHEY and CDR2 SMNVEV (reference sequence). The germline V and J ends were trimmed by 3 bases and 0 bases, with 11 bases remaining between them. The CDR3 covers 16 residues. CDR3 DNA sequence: TGTGCCAGCAGTTTCGGCCAGTTTGCGAACACCGGGGAGCTGTTTTTT. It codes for CASSFGQFANTGELFF.

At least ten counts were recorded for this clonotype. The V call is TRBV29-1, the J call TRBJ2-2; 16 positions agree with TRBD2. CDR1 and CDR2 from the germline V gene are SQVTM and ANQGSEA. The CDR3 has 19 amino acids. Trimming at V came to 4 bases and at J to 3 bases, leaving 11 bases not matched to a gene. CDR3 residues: CSVAEPGLAGGPYTGELFF. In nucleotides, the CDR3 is TGCAGCGTTGCCGAGCCGGGACTAGCGGGAGGGCCGTACACCGGGGAGCTGTTTTTT.

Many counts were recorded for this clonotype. DNA for the CDR3: TGTGCCAGCAGTTACACCGGGACAGGGTATGGCTACACCTTC. Translated: CASSYTGTGYGYTF. V and J are TRBV6-5 and TRBJ1-2; 9 nucleotides match TRBD1. Unmatched junction bases numbered 3, after V lost 2 bases and J lost 5 bases. The CDR3 sequence is 14 residues long. CDR1 is MNHEY, CDR2 SVGAGI, per germline.

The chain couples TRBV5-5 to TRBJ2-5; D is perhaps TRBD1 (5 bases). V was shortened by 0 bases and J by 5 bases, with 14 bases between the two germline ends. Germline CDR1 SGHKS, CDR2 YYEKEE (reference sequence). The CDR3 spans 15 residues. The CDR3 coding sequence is TGTGCCAGCAGCTTGGGGGGCTCGGGCTTGGAGACCCAGTACTTC. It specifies CASSLGGSGLETQYF.

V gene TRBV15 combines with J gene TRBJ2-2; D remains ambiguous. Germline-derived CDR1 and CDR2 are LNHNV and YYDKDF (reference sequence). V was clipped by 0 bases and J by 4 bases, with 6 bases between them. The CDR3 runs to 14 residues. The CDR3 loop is CATSRDWATGELFF. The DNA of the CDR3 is TGTGCCACCAGCAGAGATTGGGCCACCGGGGAGCTGTTTTTT.

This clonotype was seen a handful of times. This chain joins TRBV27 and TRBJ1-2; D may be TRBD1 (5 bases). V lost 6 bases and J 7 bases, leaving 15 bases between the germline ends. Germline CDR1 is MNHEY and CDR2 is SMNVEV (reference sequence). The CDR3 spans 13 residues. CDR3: CASRLQGLGGYTF. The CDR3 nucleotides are TGTGCCAGCAGACTCCAGGGACTAGGTGGCTACACCTTC.